These 26 T cell receptor beta chains share one sample of origin, sequenced in a study of blood T cells in healthy people across ages. Combining a sample-barcoded 5' primer with a J-beta primer mix, a second PCR ran for roughly 7 to 11 cycles. A single record per CDR3 protein comes from TCRdb applying MiXCR to the 5' RACE reads. Of roughly 2 million distinct CDR3 sequences listed, 40% to 55% were seen once; the top ten hold around 2.1%. Sample: blood. The receptors originated from a woman in her 40s in good health.

The rearrangement uses TRBV5-1 and TRBJ2-1; D tentatively reads TRBD1 or TRBD2 (6 bases each). The CDR3 extends over 13 amino acids. The ends were cut back, 1 base at V and 8 bases at J, with 10 bases in the middle. Germline values: CDR1 SGHRS, CDR2 YFSETQ. The CDR3 region has the DNA TGCGCCAGCAGCTTGCCGGGGGCTTATGAGCAGTTCTTC. This translates into CASSLPGAYEQFF.

There are a few counts of this clonotype. V usage is TRBV20-1 and J usage is TRBJ2-5; tentative D call: TRBD1 (5 bases). The CDR3 totals 14 residues. Germline V CDR1 and CDR2: DFQATT, SNEGSKA (reference sequence). V lost 1 base to trimming and J lost 4 bases, with 13 bases between them. The CDR3 sequence: CSARGPGRRETQYF. The CDR3 nucleotides read TGCAGTGCTAGAGGGCCAGGGCGTCGAGAGACCCAGTACTTC.

This chain connects TRBV4-3 to TRBJ1-4; D is undetermined. The V gene's germline CDR1 is LGHNA and CDR2 YSLEER. CDR3 length equals 17 residues. Trimming took off 5 bases at V and 4 bases at J, with 20 bases between the two ends. The CDR3 loop is CASSAGRLATGNEKLFF. CDR3 bases: TGCGCCAGCAGCGCAGGACGGCTCGCCACCGGTAATGAAAAACTGTTTTTT.

This clonotype was found a few times. The CDR3 is CASSLTQQGAQYF. CDR3 coding DNA: TGTGCCAGCAGCTTAACCCAACAAGGGGCCCAGTACTTC. The chain couples TRBV7-2 to TRBJ2-5; TRBD1 is a possible D gene (5 bases). There are 13 residues in the CDR3. The germline V gene has CDR1 SGHTA and CDR2 FQGNSA. V lost 2 bases to trimming and J lost 9 bases, with 13 bases between them.

This clonotype was seen only once. This rearrangement joins TRBV6-1 to TRBJ2-5; the D gene is possibly TRBD2 (7 bases). V was cut by 5 bases and J by 4 bases, with 23 bases left in between. The CDR3 is 17 amino acids. The germline CDR1 and CDR2 sequences are MNHNS and SASEGT. The CDR3 reads CASSPMTGGAGRETQYF. The DNA for the CDR3 is TGTGCCAGCAGTCCTATGACGGGGGGCGCTGGGCGAGAGACCCAGTACTTC.

This clonotype has a handful of counts. The chain recombines TRBV29-1 with TRBJ2-7; 10 nucleotides align to TRBD2. Germline V gene lookup returns CDR1 SQVTM and CDR2 ANQGSEA. After removal of 1 base from V and 3 bases from J, the junction contained 6 bases not matched to a gene. This CDR3 contains 15 residues. In DNA, the CDR3 is TGCAGCGTTGAAGGTAAACTAGCGGGGCACTACGAGCAGTACTTC. Its protein is CSVEGKLAGHYEQYF.

The table lists this clonotype with a few counts. The chain joins TRBV20-1 to TRBJ2-5; TRBD2 matches at 11 bases. Germline values: CDR1 DFQATT, CDR2 SNEGSKA (reference sequence). CDR3 length equals 13 residues. V trimming: 5 bases; J trimming: 2 bases; junction bases outside the gene matches: 1. CDR3 bases: TGCAGTGCTGTAGCGGGGGGGCAAGAGACCCAGTACTTC. Encoded protein: CSAVAGGQETQYF.

The chain couples TRBV7-2 to TRBJ1-6, with D maybe TRBD1 (6 bases). The length of the CDR3 is 12 residues. Germline lookup yields CDR1 SGHTA and CDR2 FQGNSA. V gave up 6 bases and J gave up 10 bases, with 10 bases separating them. The CDR3 DNA reads as TGTGCCAGCAGAGTGGACAGATCACCCCTCCACTTT. Translating gives CASRVDRSPLHF.

DNA for the CDR3: TGTGCCAGCAGCGTAACGGGACAGGCTAACTATGGCTACACCTTC. Translated, it gives CASSVTGQANYGYTF. The rearrangement joins TRBV9 to TRBJ1-2, with 8 nucleotides matching TRBD1. Germline V gene data show CDR1 as SGDLS and CDR2 as YYNGEE. The CDR3 consists of 15 residues. Unmatched junction bases numbered 2, after V lost 1 base and J lost 0 bases.

This clonotype was seen just once. The genes are TRBV28 and TRBJ2-7; maybe TRBD2 (6 bases). Germline-derived CDR1 and CDR2 are MDHEN and SYDVKM. The germline V and J ends were trimmed by 4 bases and 3 bases, with 16 bases remaining between them. The CDR3 totals 15 residues. The CDR3 bases are TGTGCCAGCAGTTCCGGGGGTAGGGTGGACTACGAGCAGTACTTC. Amino acid sequence: CASSSGGRVDYEQYF.

This clonotype was observed many times. The genes are TRBV7-2 and TRBJ2-3; D call uncertain. The ends were cut back, 0 bases at V and 0 bases at J, with 7 bases in the middle. This CDR3 is 15 amino acids long. Germline values: CDR1 SGHTA, CDR2 FQGNSA. As DNA, the CDR3 is TGTGCCAGCAGCTTAGCCCTGACAAGCACAGATACGCAGTATTTT. The encoded protein is CASSLALTSTDTQYF. Looking up the rest from reference TRBV7-2 and TRBJ2-3 gives the full variable domain: GAGVSQSPSNKVTEKGKDVELRCDPISGHTALYWYRQSLGQGLEFLIYFQGNSAPDKSGLPSDRFSAERTGGSVSTLTIQRTQQEDSAVYLCASSLALTSTDTQYFGPGTRLTVL.

The chain has TRBV7-2 and TRBJ2-2, with 8 positions matching TRBD1. Germline V lookup: CDR1 SGHTA, CDR2 FQGNSA. This CDR3 contains 16 residues. Trimming removed 1 base from V and 6 bases from J; junction bases left unmatched: 7. The CDR3 DNA reads as TGTGCCAGCAGCTTAGAAGGACAGGGTCTAGCCGGGGAGCTGTTTTTT. Its translation: CASSLEGQGLAGELFF. Full variable domain (remainder filled in from reference TRBV7-2 and TRBJ2-2): GAGVSQSPSNKVTEKGKDVELRCDPISGHTALYWYRQSLGQGLEFLIYFQGNSAPDKSGLPSDRFSAERTGGSVSTLTIQRTQQEDSAVYLCASSLEGQGLAGELFFGEGSRLTVL.

The genes are TRBV13 and TRBJ1-4; possibly TRBD1 for D (6 bases). Trimming left V 4 bases short and J 3 bases short, with 15 bases between. The CDR3 has 16 amino acids. Germline CDR1 is PRHDT and CDR2 is FYEKMQ (reference sequence). The CDR3 is CASSSIKQGSNEKLFF. In DNA, the CDR3 is TGTGCCAGCAGCTCTATAAAACAGGGATCTAATGAAAAACTGTTTTTT.

This rearrangement joins TRBV10-2 to TRBJ1-5; unclear D gene. From germline, CDR1 is WSHSY and CDR2 SAAADI. The CDR3 runs 13 residues. V dropped 6 bases and J dropped 6 bases, with 12 bases sitting between them. The CDR3 spells CASRVDSGQPQHF. The CDR3, as DNA: TGCGCCAGCAGGGTGGACTCTGGTCAGCCCCAGCATTTT.

V usage is TRBV9 and J usage is TRBJ2-1, with 8 bases that match TRBD1. CDR1 and CDR2 (germline): SGDLS, YYNGEE. V shed 4 bases and J 1 base; nucleotides not matched to a gene: 7. CDR3 length: 16 amino acids. The CDR3 DNA reads as TGTGCCAGCAGCACGGGCCACAGGGGGTCCTACAATGAGCAGTTCTTC. This sequence encodes CASSTGHRGSYNEQFF.

This clonotype has just a few counts. The chain couples TRBV9 to TRBJ2-3, with TRBD1 as a possible D gene (6 bases). The CDR3 contains 17 residues. Trimming removed 0 bases at V and 0 bases at J, with 14 bases between. CDR1 and CDR2 (germline): SGDLS, YYNGEE. CDR3 nucleotide sequence: TGTGCCAGCAGCGTAGCCACCGGGACAACTAGCACAGATACGCAGTATTTT. Encoded protein: CASSVATGTTSTDTQYF. Complete variable domain (other parts from reference TRBV9 and TRBJ2-3): DSGVTQTPKHLITATGQRVTLRCSPRSGDLSVYWYQQSLDQGLQFLIQYYNGEERAKGNILERFSAQQFPDLHSELNLSSLELGDSALYFCASSVATGTTSTDTQYFGPGTRLTVL.

The chain recombines TRBV25-1 with TRBJ2-4; 7 bases map to TRBD1. J was trimmed by 8 bases and V by 4 bases; bases with no gene match: 8. The V gene's germline CDR1 is MGHDK and CDR2 SYGVNS. The CDR3 runs 14 residues. The CDR3 region is CASSAPTGLHIQYF. In DNA form, the CDR3 reads TGTGCCAGCAGTGCCCCGACAGGGCTTCACATTCAGTACTTC. The variable domain in full, with the rest retrieved from reference TRBV25-1 and TRBJ2-4, is EADIYQTPRYLVIGTGKKITLECSQTMGHDKMYWYQQDPGMELHLIHYSYGVNSTEKGDLSSESTVSRIRTEHFPLTLESARPSHTSQYLCASSAPTGLHIQYFGAGTRLSVL.

The V call is TRBV7-3, the J call TRBJ2-1; D gene uncertain. Trimming removed 4 bases at V and 9 bases at J, with 10 bases between. CDR1 is SGHTA and CDR2 is FQGTGA in the germline V gene. The CDR3 loop spans 12 amino acids. CDR3 sequence: CASSSDHREQFF. CDR3 coding DNA: TGTGCCAGCAGCTCCGACCATCGTGAGCAGTTCTTC. Using reference TRBV7-3 and TRBJ2-1 for the parts outside the CDR3, the full variable domain is GAGVSQTPSNKVTEKGKYVELRCDPISGHTALYWYRQSLGQGPEFLIYFQGTGAADDSGLPNDRFFAVRPEGSVSTLKIQRTERGDSAVYLCASSSDHREQFFGPGTRLTVL.

V usage is TRBV27 and J usage is TRBJ2-4; 8 bases fit TRBD2. The DNA matches TRBJ2-7 better at its end, which makes the J call doubtful. CDR3 size: 16 residues. Germline loops: CDR1 MNHEY, CDR2 SMNVEV (reference sequence). CDR3 residues: CASSLPITGGVYEQYF. CDR3 in DNA: TGTGCCAGCAGTCTCCCGATAACGGGAGGGGTCTACGAGCAGTACTTC.

The chain joins TRBV5-1 to TRBJ2-4, with 10 bases identical to TRBD1. The assigned J gene may be wrong: the sequence end matches TRBJ2-7 better. Germline lookup yields CDR1 SGHRS and CDR2 YFSETQ. The CDR3 covers 14 residues. CDR3 protein: CATTLGQGMNEQYF. Written as DNA, the CDR3 is TGCGCCACCACATTGGGACAGGGGATGAACGAGCAGTACTTC.

Of note for this clonotype: This may stem from a read error, because a much larger clone lies one nucleotide away. The V gene is TRBV29-1, the J gene TRBJ2-1, with unresolved D. Trimming cost V 4 bases and J 0 bases, with 13 bases left between them. CDR1 and CDR2 from the germline V gene are SQVTM and ANQGSEA. The CDR3 runs to 15 residues. The CDR3 DNA reads as TGCAGCGTTGCACCGGTGCGGAGCTCCTACAATGAGCAGTTCTTC. Encoded protein: CSVAPVRSSYNEQFF.

This chain connects TRBV4-3 to TRBJ2-3; D possibly corresponds to TRBD2 (6 bases). CDR3 length equals 15 residues. Germline V lookup: CDR1 LGHNA, CDR2 YSLEER. V was clipped by 0 bases and J by 6 bases, with 13 bases between them. CDR3 nucleotides: TGCGCCAGCAGCCAAGAGGGGACTCCTGGGGATACGCAGTATTTT. Translated, it gives CASSQEGTPGDTQYF.

The DNA of the CDR3 is TGCAGCGTTGAAGCTTTGGGACAGGGGGACACTGAAGCTTTCTTT. This sequence encodes CSVEALGQGDTEAFF. J is TRBJ1-1 and V is TRBV29-1; the match to TRBD1 covers 11 bases. Per germline, CDR1 SQVTM and CDR2 ANQGSEA. The length of the CDR3 is 15 residues. Trimming cost V 1 base and J 3 bases; bases outside gene matches: 4.

The rearrangement links TRBV12-3 or TRBV12-4 to TRBJ1-2; perhaps TRBD1 as D (6 bases). The CDR3 has 14 residues. V gave up 4 bases and J gave up 4 bases, with 13 bases separating them. The DNA of the CDR3 is TGTGCCAGCAGTTCCGGACAGACCCGCTATGGCTACACCTTC. Translated, it gives CASSSGQTRYGYTF.

This clonotype was picked up a small number of times. This chain links TRBV3-1 with TRBJ2-4; 8 bases are a match to TRBD1. Germline V gene data show CDR1 as LGHDT and CDR2 as YNNKEL (reference sequence). This CDR3 has 16 amino acids. V was clipped by 4 bases and J by 8 bases; unmatched bases: 13. The CDR3 DNA reads TGTGCCAGCAGCCCGGACAGGGTCGGTGGTTGGGACATTCAGTACTTC. Residues: CASSPDRVGGWDIQYF.

This clonotype appeared many times. This chain links TRBV7-2 with TRBJ2-5; D not certain. TRBJ2-7 matches the DNA end more closely, so the J call is doubtful. This CDR3 has 12 amino acids. CDR1 is SGHTA, CDR2 FQGNSA, per germline. DNA for the CDR3: TGTGCCAGCAGTCTAACTCGGAACGAGCAGTACTTC. Translated, it gives CASSLTRNEQYF.